This T cell receptor beta chain was sequenced during a study of blood T cell repertoires in COVID-19. CDR3 length equals 15 residues. V was shortened by 3 bases and J by 2 bases, with 11 bases between the two germline ends. The germline gives CDR1 LNHDA, CDR2 SQIVND (reference sequence). TCRdb keeps only in-frame clones here, not all; method: immunoSEQ multiplex PCR. The sample lists over 100,000 clones; more than 85% were seen once. The chain joins TRBV19 to TRBJ2-1, with unresolved D. The specimen sequenced was peripheral blood. The sequence was obtained from a man between 18 and 35 years old with acute or convalescent COVID-19. The CDR3 DNA follows: TGTGCCAGTAGTATCATACAGAAAACCTACAATGAGCAGTTCTTC. Translation: CASSIIQKTYNEQFF.